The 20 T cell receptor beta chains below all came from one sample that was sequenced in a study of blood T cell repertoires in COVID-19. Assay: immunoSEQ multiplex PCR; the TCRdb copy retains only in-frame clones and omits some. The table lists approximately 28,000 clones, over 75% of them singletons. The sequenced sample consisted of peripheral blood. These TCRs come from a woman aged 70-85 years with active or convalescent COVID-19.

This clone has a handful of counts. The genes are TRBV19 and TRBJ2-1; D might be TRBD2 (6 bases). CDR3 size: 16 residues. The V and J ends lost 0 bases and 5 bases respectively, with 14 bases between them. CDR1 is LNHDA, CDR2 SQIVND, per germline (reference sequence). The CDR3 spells CASSIDLSAGHNEQFF. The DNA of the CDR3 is TGTGCCAGTAGTATAGATCTATCGGCGGGGCACAATGAGCAGTTCTTC.

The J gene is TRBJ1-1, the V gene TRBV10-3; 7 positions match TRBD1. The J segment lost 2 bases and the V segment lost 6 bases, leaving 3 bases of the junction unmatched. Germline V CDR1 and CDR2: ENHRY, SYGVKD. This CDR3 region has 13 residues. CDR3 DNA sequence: TGTGCCATCAGGCTAGGGGGCAACACTGAAGCTTTCTTT. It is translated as CAIRLGGNTEAFF.

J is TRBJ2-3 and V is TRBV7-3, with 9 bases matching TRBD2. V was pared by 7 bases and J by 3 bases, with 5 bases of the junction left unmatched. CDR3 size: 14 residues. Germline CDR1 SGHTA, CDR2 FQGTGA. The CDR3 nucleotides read TGTGCCAGCAATCCGGGACTAGCAACAGATACGCAGTATTTT. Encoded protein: CASNPGLATDTQYF.

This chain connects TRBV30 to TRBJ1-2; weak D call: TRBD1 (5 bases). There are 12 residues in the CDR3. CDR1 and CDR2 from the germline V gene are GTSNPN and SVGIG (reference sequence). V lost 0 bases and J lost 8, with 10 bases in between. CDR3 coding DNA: TGTGCCTGGAGTGTAGGGGCTGGAGGCTACACCTTC. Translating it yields CAWSVGAGGYTF.

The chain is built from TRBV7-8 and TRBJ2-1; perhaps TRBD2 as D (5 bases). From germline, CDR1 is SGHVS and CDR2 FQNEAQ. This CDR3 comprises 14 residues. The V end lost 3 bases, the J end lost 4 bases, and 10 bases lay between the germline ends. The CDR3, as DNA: TGTGCCAGCAGCTTGCCTAGCAGATACAATGAGCAGTTCTTC. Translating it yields CASSLPSRYNEQFF.

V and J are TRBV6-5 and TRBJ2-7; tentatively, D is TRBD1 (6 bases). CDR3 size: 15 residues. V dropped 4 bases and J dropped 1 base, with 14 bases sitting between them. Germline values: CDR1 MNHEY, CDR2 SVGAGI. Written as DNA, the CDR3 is TGTGCCAGCAGTTTAAGGGGGAAGGGGTCCTACGAGCAGTACTTC. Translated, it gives CASSLRGKGSYEQYF.

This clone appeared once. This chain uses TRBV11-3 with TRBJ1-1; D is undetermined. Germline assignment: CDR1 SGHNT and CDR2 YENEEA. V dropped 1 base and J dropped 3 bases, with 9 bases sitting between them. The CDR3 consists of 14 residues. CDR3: CASSLGRVDTEAFF. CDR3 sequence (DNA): TGTGCCAGCAGCTTAGGGAGGGTGGACACTGAAGCTTTCTTT.

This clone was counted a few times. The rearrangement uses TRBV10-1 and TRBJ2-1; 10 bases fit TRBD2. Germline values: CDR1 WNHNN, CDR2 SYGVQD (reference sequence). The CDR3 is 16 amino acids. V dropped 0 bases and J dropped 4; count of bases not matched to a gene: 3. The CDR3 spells CASSESETSGYNEQFF. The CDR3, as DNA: TGCGCCAGCAGTGAGTCGGAGACTAGCGGGTACAATGAGCAGTTCTTC.

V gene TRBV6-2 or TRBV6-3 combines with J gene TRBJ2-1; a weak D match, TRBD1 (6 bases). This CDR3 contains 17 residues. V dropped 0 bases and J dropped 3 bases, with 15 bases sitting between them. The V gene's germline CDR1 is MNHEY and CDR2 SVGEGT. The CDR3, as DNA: TGTGCCAGCAGTTACTCGAACCCACAGGGAATCTACAATGAGCAGTTCTTC. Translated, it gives CASSYSNPQGIYNEQFF.

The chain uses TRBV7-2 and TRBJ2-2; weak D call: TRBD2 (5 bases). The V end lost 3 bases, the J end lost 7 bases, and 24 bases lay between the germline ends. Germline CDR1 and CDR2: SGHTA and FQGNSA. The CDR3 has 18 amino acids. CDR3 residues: CASSLTPPGVLSHGELFF. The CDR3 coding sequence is TGTGCCAGCAGCTTGACTCCACCCGGGGTCCTAAGTCACGGGGAGCTGTTTTTT.

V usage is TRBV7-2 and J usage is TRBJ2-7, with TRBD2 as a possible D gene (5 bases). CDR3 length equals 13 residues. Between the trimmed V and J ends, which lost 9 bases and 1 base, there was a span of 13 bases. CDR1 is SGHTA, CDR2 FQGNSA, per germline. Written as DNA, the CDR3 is TGTGCCAGTCATAGCGAAAGGTCCTACGAGCAGTACTTC. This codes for CASHSERSYEQYF.

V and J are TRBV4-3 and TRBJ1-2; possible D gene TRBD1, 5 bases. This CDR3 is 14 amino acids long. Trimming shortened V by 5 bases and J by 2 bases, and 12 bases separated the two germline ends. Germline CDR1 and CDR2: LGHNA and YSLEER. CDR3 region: CASSSRQGNYGYTF. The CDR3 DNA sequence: TGCGCCAGCAGCTCCAGGCAGGGAAACTATGGCTACACCTTC.

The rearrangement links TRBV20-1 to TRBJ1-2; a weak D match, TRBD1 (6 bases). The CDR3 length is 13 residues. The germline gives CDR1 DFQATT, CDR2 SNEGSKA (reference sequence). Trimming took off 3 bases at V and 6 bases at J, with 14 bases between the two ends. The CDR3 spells CSASIQGRNGYTF. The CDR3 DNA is TGCAGTGCTAGTATACAGGGACGGAATGGCTACACCTTC.

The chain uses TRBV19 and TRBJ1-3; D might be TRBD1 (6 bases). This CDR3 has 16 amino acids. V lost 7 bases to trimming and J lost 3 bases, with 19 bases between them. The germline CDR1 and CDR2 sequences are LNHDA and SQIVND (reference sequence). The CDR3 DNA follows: TGTGCCAGTAACACTCAACCCGGACAGAATGGAAACACCATATATTTT. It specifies CASNTQPGQNGNTIYF.

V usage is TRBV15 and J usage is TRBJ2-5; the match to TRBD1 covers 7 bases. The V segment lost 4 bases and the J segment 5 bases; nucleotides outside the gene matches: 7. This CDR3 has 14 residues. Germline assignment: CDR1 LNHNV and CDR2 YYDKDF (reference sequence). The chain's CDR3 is CATSNGQAVETQYF. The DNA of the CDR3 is TGTGCCACCAGCAACGGACAGGCGGTGGAGACCCAGTACTTC.

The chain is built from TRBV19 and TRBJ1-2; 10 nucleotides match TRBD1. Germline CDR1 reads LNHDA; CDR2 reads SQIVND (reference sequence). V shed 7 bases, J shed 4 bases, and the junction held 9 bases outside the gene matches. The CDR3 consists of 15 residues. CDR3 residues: CASTDRDRGSYGYTF. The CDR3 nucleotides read TGTGCCAGTACAGACCGGGACAGGGGATCCTATGGCTACACCTTC.

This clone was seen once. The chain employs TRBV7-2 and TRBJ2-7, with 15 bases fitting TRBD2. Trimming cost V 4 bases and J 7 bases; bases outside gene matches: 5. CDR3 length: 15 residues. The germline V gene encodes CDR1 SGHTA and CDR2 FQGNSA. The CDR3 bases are TGTGCCAGCAGCTCCGGGACTAGCGGGGGGCGTGAGCAGTACTTC. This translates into CASSSGTSGGREQYF.

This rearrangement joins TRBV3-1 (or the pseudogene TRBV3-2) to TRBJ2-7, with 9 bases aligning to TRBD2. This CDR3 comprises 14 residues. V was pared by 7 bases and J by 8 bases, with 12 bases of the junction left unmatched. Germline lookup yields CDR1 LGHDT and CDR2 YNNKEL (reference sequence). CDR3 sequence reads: CASTSERGAAKQYF. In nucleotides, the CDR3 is TGTGCCAGCACCTCAGAGCGGGGGGCGGCGAAGCAGTACTTC.

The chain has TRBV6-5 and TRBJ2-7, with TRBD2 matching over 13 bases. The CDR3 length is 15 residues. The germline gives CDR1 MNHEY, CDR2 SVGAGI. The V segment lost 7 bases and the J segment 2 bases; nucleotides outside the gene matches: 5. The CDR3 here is CASTVGTSGTYEQYF. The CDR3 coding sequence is TGTGCCAGCACCGTGGGGACTAGCGGGACCTACGAGCAGTACTTC.

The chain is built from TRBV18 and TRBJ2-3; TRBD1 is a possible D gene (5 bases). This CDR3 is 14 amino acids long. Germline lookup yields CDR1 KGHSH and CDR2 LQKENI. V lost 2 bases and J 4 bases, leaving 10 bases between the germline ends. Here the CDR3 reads CASSPVGAPDTQYF. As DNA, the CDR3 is TGTGCCAGCTCACCAGTAGGGGCTCCAGATACGCAGTATTTT.